A selection of T cell receptor beta chains follows, all from one sample in a study of brain metastases from non-small cell lung cancer. Using immunoSEQ multiplex PCR, the repertoire was profiled, and TCRdb retains in-frame clones only, with some absent. Of around 2,400 clones listed, 70% to 90% are singletons. Sequenced material: primary lung tumor tissue. These receptors were obtained from a donor over 35 with non-small cell lung cancer. The CDR3 runs from the conserved cysteine through the conserved F or W. D genes are given only for firm matches. Size is omitted from some rows. Given values are once, few, many or a class for expanded clones.

D,V,J,size,length,CDR3,DNA
-,TRBV28,TRBJ1-5,once,16,CASSPAGRDSNQPQHF,TGTGCCAGCAGCCCCGCTGGCCGGGATAGCAATCAGCCCCAGCATTTT
-,TRBV6-4,TRBJ1-4,few,15,CASSDSKWRNEKLFF,TGTGCCAGCAGTGACTCGAAGTGGCGGAATGAAAAACTGTTTTTT
-,TRBV19,TRBJ1-1,-,14,CASSVRDDNTEAFF,TGTGCTAGTAGTGTCCGGGACGATAACACTGAAGCTTTCTTT
-,TRBV9,TRBJ2-3,-,14,CASSVEQRTDTQYF,TGTGCCAGCAGCGTAGAACAGCGCACAGATACGCAGTATTTT
-,TRBV11-3,TRBJ2-1,-,15,CASSSNKDRHNEQFF,TGTGCCAGCAGCTCTAACAAGGACCGTCACAATGAGCAGTTCTTC
-,TRBV19,TRBJ2-7,-,14,CASSISGDSYEQYF,TGTGCCAGTAGTATATCAGGGGACTCTTACGAGCAGTACTTC
-,TRBV6-5,TRBJ2-7,-,13,CASSIGGTYEQYF,TGTGCCAGCAGTATCGGTGGTACCTACGAGCAGTACTTC
-,TRBV28,TRBJ1-2,once,18,CASSFGLDYRQGSRGYTF,TGTGCCAGCAGTTTTGGGTTAGACTACAGGCAGGGGTCGCGCGGCTACACCTTC
-,TRBV19,TRBJ2-6,-,20,CASSIDHLQPPNPGANVLTF,TGTGCCAGTAGTATAGATCATTTACAGCCTCCCAACCCTGGGGCCAACGTCCTGACTTTC
-,TRBV11-3,TRBJ1-5,-,13,CASSLEFGQPQHF,TGTGCCAGCAGCTTAGAATTTGGTCAGCCCCAGCATTTT
TRBD1,TRBV14,TRBJ2-1,-,15,CASSRGQGAYNEQFF,TGTGCCAGCAGCCGCGGACAGGGGGCCTACAATGAGCAGTTCTTC
-,TRBV7-9,TRBJ2-2,-,16,CVSSPPWRESTGELFF,TGTGTCAGCAGCCCCCCCTGGCGGGAAAGTACCGGGGAGCTGTTTTTT
-,TRBV11-1,TRBJ2-5,-,14,CASSMRDGQETQYF,TGTGCCAGCAGCATGAGGGACGGCCAAGAGACCCAGTACTTC
TRBD1,TRBV6-5,TRBJ1-4,-,15,CARNSQGAADEKLFF,TGTGCCAGGAATTCACAGGGGGCGGCGGATGAAAAACTGTTTTTT
-,TRBV28,TRBJ2-5,-,14,CASSNLAFQETQYF,TGTGCCAGCAGCAACCTAGCATTTCAAGAGACCCAGTACTTC
-,TRBV6-1,TRBJ1-3,-,13,CASSEREGNTIYF,TGTGCCAGCAGTGAGAGGGAAGGAAACACCATATATTTT
TRBD2,TRBV2,TRBJ2-1,-,15,CARRQRTSNPNEQFF,TGTGCCAGACGACAAAGGACTAGCAATCCCAATGAGCAGTTCTTC
-,TRBV6-5,TRBJ1-5,-,15,CASSYSREGTQPQHF,TGTGCCAGCAGTTACTCGAGGGAGGGTACCCAGCCCCAGCATTTT
TRBD1,TRBV12-3/TRBV12-4,TRBJ2-1,few,13,CASSVGQGNEQFF,TGTGCCAGCAGTGTCGGACAGGGGAATGAGCAGTTCTTC
-,TRBV10-2,TRBJ1-4,few,14,CASSESTGDEKLFF,TGCGCCAGCAGTGAGTCGACCGGGGATGAAAAACTGTTTTTT
-,TRBV5-1,TRBJ2-7,-,13,CASSLTDSYEQYF,TGCGCCAGCAGCTTGACAGACAGCTACGAGCAGTACTTC
-,TRBV27,TRBJ2-5,-,14,CASSFLGSEETQYF,TGTGCCAGCAGTTTTTTAGGTTCCGAAGAGACCCAGTACTTC
-,TRBV28,TRBJ1-5,-,18,CASSSDWWGPRENQPQHF,TGTGCCAGCAGTTCAGATTGGTGGGGCCCGCGGGAGAATCAGCCCCAGCATTTT